Listed here is a single TCR beta chain. This sample is part of a study of T-cell memory formation after mild COVID-19. Study summary: Largely, TCR clusters stayed within a single donor.

With 4 bases clipped from V and 9 bases from J, the junction kept 5 bases outside the gene matches. The V gene's germline CDR1 is SGHDT and CDR2 YYEEEE. The CDR3 extends over 13 amino acids. TCRdb itself ran the 5' RACE reads through MiXCR, one entry per CDR3 protein. Found here are more than 120,000 distinct CDR3 sequences, 6% to 7% of them singletons; the top ten hold about 2%. The origin of this receptor is an adult woman who had mild COVID-19 (a few samples of this study predate the infection). Cell type and time point are not known. The specimen was PBMCs or a T cell subset sorted from them (not recorded which). V gene TRBV5-6 combines with J gene TRBJ1-5; 9 positions match TRBD1. The CDR3 DNA reads TGTGCCAGCAGCGGGGGACAGGGCTTGCCCCAGCATTTT. Its translation is CASSGGQGLPQHF. Supplemented by reference TRBV5-6 and TRBJ1-5, the full variable domain reads DAGVTQSPTHLIKTRGQQVTLRCSPKSGHDTVSWYQQALGQGPQFIFQYYEEEERQRGNFPDRFSGHQFPNYSSELNVNALLLGDSALYLCASSGGQGLPQHFGDGTRLSIL.